The present TCR beta chain was sequenced within a study of CXCR3-negative and CXCR3-positive naive CD8 T cells. Study-wide results and limits: Diversity was high in both naive subsets and much lower in memory cells. Similar TRBV-TRBJ usage was seen in naive cells (both CXCR3-negative and CXCR3-positive), but memory cells differed.

Details on this clonotype: Its antigen remains unidentified.

TRB cDNA was prepared as libraries by UMI-labeled 5' RACE. With the 5' RACE reads reprocessed, TCRdb shows one record per CDR3 protein and no DNA. This sample contains about 50,000 distinct CDR3 sequences. The CDR3 spans 14 residues. Germline V gene data show CDR1 as MNHEY and CDR2 as SVGEGT. The sample was naive CXCR3- CD8+ T cells from blood. Subset denoted: CD45RO-CCR7+CD27+CD95- naive CD8+ T cells lacking CXCR3 (TNR3-). The receptor's source is a human donor in good health. Some clones in this sample may be carry-over from other donors' samples. V usage is TRBV6-2 or TRBV6-3 and J usage is TRBJ2-7; the TCRdb D gene call, TRBD2, has no DNA to confirm it. The CDR3 sequence is CASSYRSGGYEQYF.